This T cell receptor (beta chain) derives from a study of regulatory T cells in long-lasting Graves disease. Findings of the study overall: Graves' patients with persistent disease showed TCR diversity lower than patients newly diagnosed.

Building of the TCR beta libraries involved iRepertoire HTBI primers and Arm-PCR of CDR3 regions. TCRdb passed the multiplex PCR reads through MiXCR, listing each CDR3 protein once. Of about 470,000 distinct CDR3 sequences listed, around 21% are singletons. The sample's time point: persistent/refractory GD, antithyroid drugs over 5 years with positive TRAb. Generation of the TCR library employed RNA extracted from PBMCs. In Xi'an, China, an endocrinology department was the source of patients. This clonotype has a handful of counts. Its antigen is not known. This specimen was peripheral blood mononuclear cells (PBMCs), taken when the disease was refractory, from a patient treated with antithyroid drugs. The origin of this receptor is a female donor with Graves disease.

The CDR3: CSASQTYEAFF. Written as DNA, the CDR3 is TGCAGTGCTAGCCAGACCTATGAAGCTTTCTTT. J is TRBJ1-1 and V is TRBV20-1, with unresolved D. The CDR3 covers 11 residues. Per germline, CDR1 DFQATT and CDR2 SNEGSKA (reference sequence). Trimming stripped 3 bases from V and 7 bases from J, with 9 bases between.